These 11 T cell receptor beta chains were sequenced from one sample in a study of cytomegalovirus exposure and HLA in healthy donors (dated by TCRdb to the late 2010s). Library construction relied on the immunoSEQ multiplex PCR assay. For the multiplex PCR, a mixture combining 60 forward primers for TCR Vbeta segments and 13 reverse primers for TCR Jbeta segments was used. The source is immuneACCESS, and TCRdb retained only in-frame sequences with V and J called. Part of the clones is not carried over; for the studies checked, unresolved V genes explain less than half of this, and the remainder is unexplained. The sample table contains under 150,000 clones; only one count was recorded for approximately 80% of them. The top ten constitute approximately 1.5% of the sample. The source material was PBMCs. These receptor sequences come from a man younger than 40 in good health and CMV-seropositive.

The V gene is TRBV6-6, the J gene TRBJ2-3; 7 nucleotides align to TRBD2. Germline V lookup: CDR1 MNHNY, CDR2 SVGAGI (reference sequence). This CDR3 has 14 residues. Trimming at V came to 2 bases and at J to 3 bases, leaving 2 bases not matched to a gene. CDR3: CASSYGSGTDTQYF. The CDR3 nucleotides read TGTGCCAGCAGTTACGGTAGCGGGACAGATACGCAGTATTTT.

The chain employs TRBV30 and TRBJ2-5; 10 bases align to TRBD1. J was trimmed by 5 bases and V by 4 bases; bases with no gene match: 7. There are 14 residues in the CDR3. Germline assignment: CDR1 GTSNPN and CDR2 SVGIG (reference sequence). Written as DNA, the CDR3 is TGTGCCTGGACCTTGACAGGGGGCGCGGAGACCCAGTACTTC. Amino acids: CAWTLTGGAETQYF.

In DNA form, the CDR3 reads TGTGCCAGCAGTTCTCAGGGAAACACCGGGGAGCTGTTTTTT. Its protein product is CASSSQGNTGELFF. V usage is TRBV11-3 and J usage is TRBJ2-2; tentatively, D is TRBD1 (5 bases). The CDR3 has 14 residues. V was clipped by 6 bases and J by 2 bases, with 10 bases between them. In germline, CDR1 is SGHNT, CDR2 YENEEA. The entire variable domain, with the rest obtained from reference TRBV11-3 and TRBJ2-2, is as follows: EAGVVQSPRYKIIEKKQPVAFWCNPISGHNTLYWYLQNLGQGPELLIRYENEEAVDDSQLPKDRFSAERLKGVDSTLKIQPAELGDSAVYLCASSSQGNTGELFFGEGSRLTVL.

V is TRBV19 and J is TRBJ2-3, with TRBD2 matching 7 bases. Germline lookup yields CDR1 LNHDA and CDR2 SQIVND (reference sequence). Germline trimming cut 4 bases from V and 1 base from J; bases unmatched to any gene: 5. This CDR3 is 15 amino acids long. The chain's CDR3 is CASSTSGPRTDTQYF. As DNA, the CDR3 is TGTGCCAGTAGTACTAGCGGACCCCGCACAGATACGCAGTATTTT.

The chain links TRBV6-5 to TRBJ2-7; a possible D gene is TRBD2 (5 bases). Per the germline V gene, CDR1 is MNHEY and CDR2 is SVGAGI. This CDR3 is built from 13 residues. V lost 5 bases to trimming and J lost 2 bases, with 10 bases between them. CDR3 protein: CASSRTGTYEQYF. The CDR3 nucleotides read TGTGCCAGCAGTCGGACGGGGACCTACGAGCAGTACTTC.

This clone was counted a few times. The chain couples TRBV6-5 to TRBJ1-1; D ambiguous. The CDR3 is 15 amino acids. The V gene's germline CDR1 is MNHEY and CDR2 SVGAGI. Trimming removed 3 bases at V and 0 bases at J, with 11 bases between. CDR3 DNA: TGTGCCAGCAGTTATGTGGGAGGCATGAACACTGAAGCTTTCTTT. This codes for CASSYVGGMNTEAFF.

Remarks on this clone: Relative to the germline gene, one junction end is altered; a read error may explain this. Distinct nucleotide sequences in the sample also encode this CDR3. The V call is TRBV5-1, the J call TRBJ1-4, with D possibly matching TRBD1 (5 bases). The CDR3 consists of 14 residues. Germline V gives CDR1 SGHRS, CDR2 YFSETQ. The CDR3 DNA reads as TGCGCCAGCAGTTTGGGGCAGGGAGGTGAAAAACTGTTTTTT. Its protein is CASSLGQGGEKLFF. Full variable domain (remainder filled in from reference TRBV5-1 and TRBJ1-4): KAGVTQTPRYLIKTRGQQVTLSCSPISGHRSVSWYQQTPGQGLQFLFEYFSETQRNKGNFPGRFSGRQFSNSRSEMNVSTLELGDSALYLCASSLGQGGEKLFFGSGTQLSVL.

This chain uses TRBV19 with TRBJ2-2; 15 bases line up with TRBD2. Germline-derived CDR1 and CDR2 are LNHDA and SQIVND (reference sequence). This CDR3 is 17 amino acids long. J lost 6 bases, V lost 2 bases, and 4 bases had no gene match. The CDR3 DNA reads TGTGCCAGTAGTATACGGGGGACTAGCGGGGGGCCCGGGGAGCTGTTTTTT. Protein product: CASSIRGTSGGPGELFF.

The chain is built from TRBV27 and TRBJ2-2; D remains unclear. CDR1 and CDR2 from the germline V gene are MNHEY and SMNVEV (reference sequence). The CDR3 covers 14 residues. Trimming removed 1 base from V and 4 bases from J, with 7 bases in between. CDR3 in DNA: TGTGCCAGCAGTTTATTCCCGAGCACCGGGGAGCTGTTTTTT. Translation gives CASSLFPSTGELFF.

The rearrangement joins TRBV19 to TRBJ1-2, with D possibly being TRBD1 (6 bases). The length of the CDR3 is 12 residues. Germline-derived CDR1 and CDR2 are LNHDA and SQIVND (reference sequence). Trimming shortened V by 1 base and J by 7 bases, and 7 bases separated the two germline ends. The DNA of the CDR3 is TGTGCCAGTAGTATAGCAGGGGCTGGCTACACCTTC. Translated, it gives CASSIAGAGYTF.

V is TRBV11-3 and J is TRBJ2-3; D remains unclear. Germline V CDR1 and CDR2: SGHNT, YENEEA. The CDR3 totals 15 residues. The V and J ends lost 5 bases and 3 bases respectively, with 15 bases between them. The CDR3, as DNA: TGTGCCAGCAGCACCCTAGTGATAGGTACAGATACGCAGTATTTT. Protein product: CASSTLVIGTDTQYF.